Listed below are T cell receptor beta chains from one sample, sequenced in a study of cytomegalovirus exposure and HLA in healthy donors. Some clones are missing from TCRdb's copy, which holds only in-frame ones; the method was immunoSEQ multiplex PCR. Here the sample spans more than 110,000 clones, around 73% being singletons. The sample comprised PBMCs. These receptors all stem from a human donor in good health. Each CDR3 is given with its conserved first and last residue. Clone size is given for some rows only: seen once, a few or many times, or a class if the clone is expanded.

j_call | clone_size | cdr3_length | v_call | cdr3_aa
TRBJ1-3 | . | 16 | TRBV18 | CASSSFRGPKGNTIYF
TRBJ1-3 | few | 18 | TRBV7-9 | CASSFTIPLTHSGNTIYF
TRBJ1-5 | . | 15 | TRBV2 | CASSRDGGRNQPQHF
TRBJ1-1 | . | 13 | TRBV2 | CASSNTGNTEAFF
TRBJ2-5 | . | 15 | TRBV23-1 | CASSHRTGGEETQYF
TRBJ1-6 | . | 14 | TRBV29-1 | CSVGRGSNNSPLHF
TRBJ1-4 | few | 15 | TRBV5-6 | CASSLPGTPLEKLFF
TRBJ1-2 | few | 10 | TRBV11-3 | CASSLGPYTF
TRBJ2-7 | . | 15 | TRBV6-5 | CASRAGTGSSYEQYF
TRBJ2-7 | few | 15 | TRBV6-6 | CASSYPLAGGYEQYF
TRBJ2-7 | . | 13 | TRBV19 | CASRSTGSYEQYF
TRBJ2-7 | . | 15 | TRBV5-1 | CASSAGDREFDEQYF
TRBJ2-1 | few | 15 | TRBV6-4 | CASSEGSQGRNEQFF
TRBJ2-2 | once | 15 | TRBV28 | CASSSVAANTGELFF
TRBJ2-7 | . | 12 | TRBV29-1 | CSARQGRYEQYF
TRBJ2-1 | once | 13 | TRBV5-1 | CASSPDRADEQFF
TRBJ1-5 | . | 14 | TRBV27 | CASSFGGSNQPQHF
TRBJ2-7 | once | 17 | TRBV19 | CASSIKTSGGAYHEQYF
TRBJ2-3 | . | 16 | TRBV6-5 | CASSYSTGGATDTQYF
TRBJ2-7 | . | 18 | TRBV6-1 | CASSDRTSGFSLLGEQYF